The 25 T cell receptor beta chains listed next were all sequenced from one sample in a study of beta chain features in type 1 diabetes. TCRB transcripts that were expressed got sequenced, as all of the isolated RNA had been reverse transcribed. The assay was immunoSEQ multiplex PCR, and TCRdb's table has in-frame clones only and misses some. This sample has about 900,000 clones, with roughly 16% found just once. The sequenced sample consisted of naive CD4+ T cells from blood. All receptors derive from a woman under 30 in good health.

This clone was seen a handful of times. The gene calls are TRBV10-2 and TRBJ2-3; 9 nucleotides align to TRBD2. CDR3 length: 14 amino acids. Germline-derived CDR1 and CDR2 are WSHSY and SAAADI. V lost 6 bases to trimming and J lost 2 bases; unmatched junction nucleotides: 3. As DNA, the CDR3 is TGCGCCAGCAGGGCTAGCGGGGCCACAGATACGCAGTATTTT. Its translation is CASRASGATDTQYF.

The rearrangement uses TRBV28 and TRBJ2-7; 7 nucleotides agree with TRBD1. This CDR3 region has 15 residues. V was clipped by 3 bases and J by 2 bases; unmatched bases: 7. Germline V lookup: CDR1 MDHEN, CDR2 SYDVKM. The CDR3 reads CASSFLDRATYEQYF. The CDR3 DNA is TGTGCCAGCAGTTTCCTTGACAGGGCTACCTACGAGCAGTACTTC.

V gene TRBV18 combines with J gene TRBJ2-3, with D unclear. V was shortened by 2 bases and J by 0 bases, with 6 bases between the two germline ends. From germline, CDR1 is KGHSH and CDR2 LQKENI. This CDR3 has 14 residues. CDR3 loop: CASSPSSSTDTQYF. The CDR3 region has the DNA TGTGCCAGCTCACCATCGAGTAGCACAGATACGCAGTATTTT.

V gene TRBV13 combines with J gene TRBJ2-7; a possible D gene is TRBD2 (6 bases). CDR3 length: 13 residues. V was shortened by 3 bases and J by 3 bases, with 9 bases between the two germline ends. Germline V lookup: CDR1 PRHDT, CDR2 FYEKMQ (reference sequence). CDR3 sequence: CASSLDYRYEQYF. The CDR3 coding sequence is TGTGCCAGCAGCTTGGACTACCGCTACGAGCAGTACTTC.

The V call is TRBV6-5, the J call TRBJ2-1, with 8 bases aligning to TRBD2. Germline V gene data show CDR1 as MNHEY and CDR2 as SVGAGI. The CDR3 runs to 15 residues. V dropped 5 bases and J dropped 2; count of bases not matched to a gene: 5. The CDR3 DNA sequence: TGTGCCAGCAGTACCAGCGGGAGAACCTACAATGAGCAGTTCTTC. Its protein is CASSTSGRTYNEQFF.

This clone was seen once. The V and J genes are TRBV15 and TRBJ2-5, with 11 bases identical to TRBD2. The germline CDR1 and CDR2 sequences are LNHNV and YYDKDF (reference sequence). V lost 3 bases, J lost 7 bases, and 7 bases stayed unmatched. The CDR3 totals 15 residues. The CDR3: CATSRGTSGTRTQYF. The CDR3 nucleotides read TGTGCCACCAGCAGGGGGACTAGCGGAACGCGGACCCAGTACTTC.

A note on this clone: This CDR3 is also generated by other DNA sequences in the sample. The chain employs TRBV6-6 and TRBJ2-1, with D possibly being TRBD2 (5 bases). The V end lost 6 bases, the J end lost 0 bases, and 6 bases lay between the germline ends. Germline CDR1 and CDR2: MNHNY and SVGAGI (reference sequence). The CDR3 spans 13 residues. The CDR3 sequence is CASSRDSYNEQFF. The CDR3 DNA sequence: TGTGCCAGCAGCCGGGACTCCTACAATGAGCAGTTCTTC.

This clone was detected only a few times. This chain links TRBV5-1 with TRBJ2-2; perhaps D is TRBD1 or TRBD2 (6 bases each). The germline V gene has CDR1 SGHRS and CDR2 YFSETQ. V dropped 5 bases and J dropped 0 bases, with 14 bases sitting between them. This CDR3 is 16 amino acids long. In DNA form, the CDR3 reads TGCGCCAGCAGTTTAAATGGGGGGCCGAACACCGGGGAGCTGTTTTTT. This sequence encodes CASSLNGGPNTGELFF.

The chain carries TRBV7-3 and TRBJ2-3; D call uncertain. Trimming took 5 bases from V and 2 from J, leaving 8 bases between them. Germline-derived CDR1 and CDR2 are SGHTA and FQGTGA. The CDR3 totals 13 residues. Here the CDR3 reads CASSLTYTDTQYF. CDR3 DNA: TGTGCCAGCAGCCTCACCTACACAGATACGCAGTATTTT.

This clone was observed a handful of times. V usage is TRBV7-2 and J usage is TRBJ2-1, with 13 bases identical to TRBD2. V lost 5 bases, J lost 12 bases, and 16 bases stayed unmatched. The CDR3 length is 17 residues. Germline V gives CDR1 SGHTA, CDR2 FQGNSA. CDR3 DNA: TGTGCCAGCAGCCTACGCAACCCAGGACTAGCGGGAGTTATGCAGTTCTTC. Translated, it gives CASSLRNPGLAGVMQFF.

The gene calls are TRBV15 and TRBJ1-1; D gene ambiguous. The germline V and J ends were trimmed by 3 bases and 1 base, with 6 bases remaining between them. The CDR3 consists of 13 residues. Per germline, CDR1 LNHNV and CDR2 YYDKDF (reference sequence). The CDR3 nucleotides read TGTGCCACCAGCAGCGAAGCGAACACTGAAGCTTTCTTT. This sequence encodes CATSSEANTEAFF.

This clone was counted between two and nine times. The V call is TRBV19, the J call TRBJ1-1; no clear D gene. Germline CDR1 LNHDA, CDR2 SQIVND (reference sequence). CDR3 length equals 15 residues. V lost 5 bases, J lost 5 bases, and 18 bases lay in between. CDR3 in amino acids: CASSPVVVLGTEAFF. The CDR3 DNA follows: TGTGCCAGTAGTCCGGTGGTGGTTCTAGGAACTGAAGCTTTCTTT.

The rearrangement uses TRBV28 and TRBJ2-1; possible D gene TRBD1, 6 bases. V was clipped by 8 bases and J by 5 bases, with 25 bases between them. Germline loops: CDR1 MDHEN, CDR2 SYDVKM. This CDR3 is built from 17 residues. The CDR3 reads CASSGWGLGTRDNEQFF. The CDR3 coding sequence is TGTGCCAGCTCGGGCTGGGGGCTCGGGACGAGAGACAATGAGCAGTTCTTC. The entire variable domain, with the rest obtained from reference TRBV28 and TRBJ2-1, is as follows: DVKVTQSSRYLVKRTGEKVFLECVQDMDHENMFWYRQDPGLGLRLIYFSYDVKMKEKGDIPEGYSVSREKKERFSLILESASTNQTSMYLCASSGWGLGTRDNEQFFGPGTRLTVL.

The chain's CDR3 is CASSLVVTANTGELFF. The CDR3 nucleotides read TGTGCCAGCAGCTTAGTAGTCACCGCGAACACCGGGGAGCTGTTTTTT. The V gene is TRBV7-9, the J gene TRBJ2-2; D gene ambiguous. V lost 1 base, J lost 0 bases, and 9 bases lay in between. The CDR3 totals 16 residues. CDR1 and CDR2 from the germline V gene are SEHNR and FQNEAQ (reference sequence).

This clone has only a few counts. This chain links TRBV28 with TRBJ2-2; 8 bases align to TRBD1. The CDR3 runs 13 residues. The trim removed 9 bases at V and 2 bases at J, leaving 2 bases unmatched. The V gene's germline CDR1 is MDHEN and CDR2 SYDVKM. The CDR3 DNA follows: TGTGCCAGTCAGGGGGCAAACACCGGGGAGCTGTTTTTT. Residues: CASQGANTGELFF.

The V gene is TRBV6-6, the J gene TRBJ1-2; perhaps TRBD1 as D (6 bases). Germline V gene lookup returns CDR1 MNHNY and CDR2 SVGAGI (reference sequence). V was shortened by 5 bases and J by 5 bases, with 12 bases between the two germline ends. The CDR3 has 13 amino acids. CDR3 in amino acids: CASSVSGEYGYTF. CDR3 coding DNA: TGTGCCAGCAGTGTATCAGGGGAATATGGCTACACCTTC.

The V call is TRBV7-2, the J call TRBJ2-3, with a possible D match to TRBD2 (5 bases). CDR3 length: 16 amino acids. V shed 4 bases and J shed 7 bases, with 21 bases lying between them. Germline CDR1 is SGHTA and CDR2 is FQGNSA. The chain's CDR3 is CASSSRSRGSINTQYF. Here the CDR3 DNA reads TGTGCCAGCAGCTCCAGATCTAGAGGGAGCATCAATACGCAGTATTTT. Full variable domain (rest looked up from reference TRBV7-2 and TRBJ2-3): GAGVSQSPSNKVTEKGKDVELRCDPISGHTALYWYRQSLGQGLEFLIYFQGNSAPDKSGLPSDRFSAERTGGSVSTLTIQRTQQEDSAVYLCASSSRSRGSINTQYFGPGTRLTVL.

The chain is built from TRBV27 and TRBJ2-1; maybe TRBD2 (6 bases). CDR1 MNHEY and CDR2 SMNVEV come from the germline V gene (reference sequence). The CDR3 contains 17 residues. V was pared by 2 bases and J by 9 bases, with 23 bases between. Written as DNA, the CDR3 is TGTGCCAGCAGTTTAGGAGGGACGGTGGGTTTCGTTAGTGAGCAGTTCTTC. Translation gives CASSLGGTVGFVSEQFF.

This sequence joins TRBV28 and TRBJ1-2, with D possibly matching TRBD1 (6 bases). The V end was cut by 6 bases, the J end by 8 bases, with 22 bases between. CDR1 and CDR2 from the germline V gene are MDHEN and SYDVKM. This CDR3 contains 15 residues. CDR3 in DNA: TGTGCCAGCAGACTAGACAGGACCCGGGGCGGAGGCTACACCTTC. Its protein is CASRLDRTRGGGYTF.

This clone was recorded a few times. The chain links TRBV5-4 to TRBJ2-3, with 7 bases that match TRBD1. The germline gives CDR1 SGHNT, CDR2 YYREEE (reference sequence). Germline trimming cut 4 bases from V and 4 bases from J; bases unmatched to any gene: 3. The CDR3 consists of 13 residues. CDR3 residues: CASSGTASDTQYF. The CDR3, as DNA: TGTGCCAGCAGCGGGACAGCCTCAGATACGCAGTATTTT.

V usage is TRBV19 and J usage is TRBJ1-2; D not certain. Looked up from germline, CDR1 is LNHDA and CDR2 is SQIVND (reference sequence). Trimming took 5 bases from V and 1 from J, leaving 14 bases between them. The CDR3 has 15 residues. The chain's CDR3 is CASSPPPRLNYGYTF. CDR3 sequence (DNA): TGTGCCAGTAGTCCCCCTCCCAGGCTTAACTATGGCTACACCTTC.

The V and J genes are TRBV5-4 and TRBJ2-7; possible D gene TRBD1, 5 bases. CDR1 and CDR2 (germline): SGHNT, YYREEE (reference sequence). The CDR3 has 13 amino acids. The V end lost 0 bases, the J end lost 6 bases, and 10 bases lay between the germline ends. This chain's CDR3 is CASSLGGAGEQYF. As DNA, the CDR3 is TGTGCCAGCAGCTTGGGTGGGGCCGGCGAGCAGTACTTC.

This clone occurred a few times. The rearrangement links TRBV6-6 to TRBJ2-3; 7 bases align to TRBD1. The V and J ends lost 5 bases and 2 bases, in that order; junction bases with no gene match: 7. Germline CDR1 and CDR2: MNHNY and SVGAGI (reference sequence). There are 15 residues in the CDR3. DNA of the CDR3: TGTGCCAGCAGTGGGCCGACAGGGACCACAGATACGCAGTATTTT. Translation gives CASSGPTGTTDTQYF.

This chain joins TRBV5-1 and TRBJ1-1; 8 nucleotides agree with TRBD1. There are 15 residues in the CDR3. Per the germline V gene, CDR1 is SGHRS and CDR2 is YFSETQ. After removal of 1 base from V and 0 bases from J, the junction contained 2 bases not matched to a gene. The CDR3 region is CASSLLDRVNTEAFF. CDR3 nucleotide sequence: TGCGCCAGCAGCTTGTTGGACAGGGTGAACACTGAAGCTTTCTTT.

The rearrangement joins TRBV9 to TRBJ2-7, with 10 bases matching TRBD1. The CDR3 contains 15 residues. The germline CDR1 and CDR2 sequences are SGDLS and YYNGEE. Trimming took 2 bases from V and 4 from J; bases not matched to a gene: 6. CDR3 coding DNA: TGTGCCAGCAGCGTCACCGGGACAGGGGTTTACGAGCAGTACTTC. Translated, it gives CASSVTGTGVYEQYF.